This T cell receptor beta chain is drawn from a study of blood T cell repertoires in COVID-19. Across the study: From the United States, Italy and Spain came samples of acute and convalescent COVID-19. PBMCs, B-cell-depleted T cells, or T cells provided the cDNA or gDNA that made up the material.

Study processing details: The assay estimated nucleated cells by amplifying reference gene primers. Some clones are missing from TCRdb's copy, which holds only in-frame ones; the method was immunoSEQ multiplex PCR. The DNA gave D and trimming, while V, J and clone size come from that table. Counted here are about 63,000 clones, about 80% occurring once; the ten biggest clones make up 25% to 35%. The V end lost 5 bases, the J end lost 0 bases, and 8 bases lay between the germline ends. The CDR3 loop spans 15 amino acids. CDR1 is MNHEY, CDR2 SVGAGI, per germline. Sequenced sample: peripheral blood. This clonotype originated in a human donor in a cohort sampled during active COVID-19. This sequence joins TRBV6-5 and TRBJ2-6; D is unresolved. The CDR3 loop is CASSLRPSGANVLTF. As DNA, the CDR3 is TGTGCCAGCAGTCTCAGGCCCTCTGGGGCCAACGTCCTGACTTTC.